This T cell receptor (beta chain) stems from a study of CD8+ T cells in alopecia areata. General study results and limits: Elevated clonality characterized lesional scalp relative to normal scalp, particularly in alopecia totalis/universalis.

On this clone itself: Its antigen is currently unknown.

Using a FACSAria, the CD4+ and CD8+ T cells were sorted from the PBMCs. The CDR3 is made up of 15 amino acids. V shed 0 bases and J shed 5 bases, with 13 bases lying between them. The germline gives CDR1 LNHNV, CDR2 YYDKDF (reference sequence). Reverse transcription of extracted RNA yielded cDNA, which provided the sequencing template. The data were produced by immunoSEQ multiplex PCR, yet TCRdb's version contains in-frame clones alone and is incomplete. The table records 200,000 or so clones, 50% to 70% of them present only once. The chain employs TRBV15 and TRBJ1-2, with a possible D match to TRBD1 (5 bases). The TCR originated in a human donor with alopecia areata. The sequenced sample was CD4+ T cells sorted from blood, obtained at week 0. CDR3 sequence: CATSRDRGGSYGYTF. As DNA, the CDR3 is TGTGCCACCAGCAGAGATCGCGGGGGTTCTTATGGCTACACCTTC.